The 2 T cell receptor beta chains below come from one sample, sequenced in a study of T cells in Graves' hyperthyroidism and ophthalmopathy. RNA transcripts provided the source from which TCR beta CDR3 regions were amplified. When the TCR CDR3 underwent first-round RT-PCR, the HTBI primer set was used. One entry per CDR3 protein, called by TCRdb with MiXCR from the multiplex PCR reads. The table shows around 280,000 distinct CDR3 sequences, with 13% occurring only once. The sequencing sample was made of blood. The source of these receptors is a woman under 40 with Graves' hyperthyroidism that later progressed to Graves' ophthalmopathy.

This clonotype was seen at least ten times. This chain joins TRBV15 and TRBJ2-1, with 9 bases that match TRBD2. The CDR3 has 16 residues. V gave up 3 bases and J gave up 4 bases; unmatched junction bases: 7. Looked up from germline, CDR1 is LNHNV and CDR2 is YYDKDF (reference sequence). CDR3 protein: CATSRWVLAGYNEQFF. CDR3 DNA: TGTGCCACCAGCAGGTGGGTACTAGCGGGTTACAATGAGCAGTTCTTC.

Remarks on this clonotype: Germline and junction disagree at one end, which may indicate a read error. The genes are TRBV28 and TRBJ2-3, with D uncertain. This CDR3 has 15 residues. CDR1 is MDHEN and CDR2 is SYDVKM in the germline V gene. The CDR3 sequence is CATIVHYPPTDTQYF. CDR3 bases: TGTGCCACCATAGTCCACTACCCCCCCACAGATACACAGTATTTT. Supplemented by reference TRBV28 and TRBJ2-3, the full variable domain reads DVKVTQSSRYLVKRTGEKVFLECVQDMDHENMFWYRQDPGLGLRLIYFSYDVKMKEKGDIPEGYSVSREKKERFSLILESASTNQTSMYLCATIVHYPPTDTQYFGPGTRLTVL.